These 20 T cell receptor beta chains were all obtained from the same sample, sequenced in a study of blood T cell repertoires in COVID-19. Sequencing was performed with immunoSEQ multiplex PCR; in TCRdb, only in-frame clones are kept and a portion is missing. The sample includes about 180,000 clones, 70% to 80% of them seen just once. The sequencing sample was made of PBMCs or T cells enriched from blood (not recorded which). Receptors originate from a woman in her 50s who had recovered from COVID-19.

CDR3 DNA: TGTGCCAGCAGCACCTCCGCCCAGACTGAAGCTTTCTTT. Protein product: CASSTSAQTEAFF. The chain combines TRBV7-7 with TRBJ1-1; D gene uncertain. Trimming shortened V by 5 bases and J by 5 bases, and 12 bases separated the two germline ends. The CDR3 totals 13 residues. The germline V gene has CDR1 SSHAT and CDR2 FNYEAQ (reference sequence).

This clone was picked up one time. CDR3 protein: CASSSGQGTYEQYF. The CDR3 nucleotides are TGTGCCAGCAGCTCCGGACAGGGAACCTACGAGCAGTACTTC. The rearrangement uses TRBV7-3 and TRBJ2-7, with TRBD1 matching over 8 bases. V shed 4 bases and J 2 bases; nucleotides not matched to a gene: 4. Germline-derived CDR1 and CDR2 are SGHTA and FQGTGA. The CDR3 contains 14 residues. The full variable domain, its missing parts supplied by reference TRBV7-3 and TRBJ2-7, is GAGVSQTPSNKVTEKGKYVELRCDPISGHTALYWYRQSLGQGPEFLIYFQGTGAADDSGLPNDRFFAVRPEGSVSTLKIQRTERGDSAVYLCASSSGQGTYEQYFGPGTRLTVT.

The sample holds many counts of this clone. The chain joins TRBV10-3 to TRBJ2-1; 9 positions match TRBD2. CDR1 ENHRY and CDR2 SYGVKD come from the germline V gene. The length of the CDR3 is 15 residues. V was pared by 6 bases and J by 7 bases, with 10 bases of the junction left unmatched. CDR3 DNA: TGTGCCATCAGAGGGACTAGCAGTAGAATAAATGAGCAGTTCTTC. Translation gives CAIRGTSSRINEQFF.

This clone was detected only a few times. CDR3 amino acids: CASSLEQGRYGYTF. The CDR3 DNA sequence: TGCGCCAGCAGCTTGGAGCAGGGAAGGTATGGCTACACCTTC. This chain uses TRBV5-1 with TRBJ1-2; a possible D gene is TRBD1 (5 bases). This CDR3 comprises 14 residues. From germline, CDR1 is SGHRS and CDR2 YFSETQ. Trimming removed 0 bases at V and 5 bases at J, with 11 bases between.

The V and J genes are TRBV6-6 and TRBJ2-7; no reliable D call. This CDR3 is 16 amino acids long. Germline assignment: CDR1 MNHNY and CDR2 SVGAGI (reference sequence). V was clipped by 0 bases and J by 0 bases, with 12 bases between them. The CDR3 region is CASSYSAGALSYEQYF. Written as DNA, the CDR3 is TGTGCCAGCAGTTACTCAGCTGGAGCGCTCTCCTACGAGCAGTACTTC.

The rearrangement links TRBV12-3 or TRBV12-4 to TRBJ1-1; the D gene is possibly TRBD1 (5 bases). V dropped 4 bases and J dropped 11 bases, with 11 bases sitting between them. The CDR3 runs 11 residues. The CDR3 sequence: CASSSGTSAFF. DNA for the CDR3: TGTGCCAGCAGTTCCGGGACTAGTGCTTTCTTT.

The chain combines TRBV30 with TRBJ2-1; TRBD2 agrees at 12 bases. Germline V gene data show CDR1 as GTSNPN and CDR2 as SVGIG (reference sequence). The CDR3 sequence is 17 residues long. V gave up 3 bases and J gave up 6 bases; unmatched junction bases: 12. CDR3 in DNA: TGTGCCTGGAGCAGGATGAGGACTAGCGGGAAACTCAATGAGCAGTTCTTC. It specifies CAWSRMRTSGKLNEQFF.

This clone showed up just a few times. The V call is TRBV6-1, the J call TRBJ2-7; D unclear. V lost 1 base and J lost 7, with 14 bases in between. Germline values: CDR1 MNHNS, CDR2 SASEGT. This CDR3 comprises 14 residues. The CDR3 sequence is CASSEVLSSLEQYF. CDR3 DNA sequence: TGTGCCAGCAGTGAAGTACTCTCCTCGCTAGAGCAGTACTTC.

The V gene is TRBV3-1 (or the pseudogene TRBV3-2), the J gene TRBJ1-2; 10 nucleotides align to TRBD1. Germline CDR1 reads LGHDT; CDR2 reads YNNKEL (reference sequence). This CDR3 is built from 17 residues. Germline trimming cut 4 bases from V and 5 bases from J; bases unmatched to any gene: 13. In DNA form, the CDR3 reads TGTGCCAGCAGCCCGAACCGACAGGGGGCAATTAGGTATGGCTACACCTTC. Translating gives CASSPNRQGAIRYGYTF.

The CDR3 loop reads CASSLGAPSTDTQYF. In nucleotides, the CDR3 is TGTGCCAGCAGCTTAGGAGCTCCATCCACAGATACGCAGTATTTT. The chain links TRBV7-3 to TRBJ2-3; D call uncertain. With 2 bases removed from V and 2 bases from J, the gap between germline ends came to 11 bases. The germline V gene has CDR1 SGHTA and CDR2 FQGTGA. CDR3 size: 15 residues.

Within the sample, this clone is medium-sized (0.01 to 0.1%). The rearrangement joins TRBV9 to TRBJ2-7, with TRBD1 as a possible D gene (6 bases). CDR1 and CDR2 (germline): SGDLS, YYNGEE. With 0 bases removed from V and 2 bases from J, the gap between germline ends came to 9 bases. The CDR3 is 14 amino acids. For the CDR3, the DNA is TGTGCCAGCAGCGTAGGGACAGTAGCCTACGAGCAGTACTTC. This encodes CASSVGTVAYEQYF.

The genes are TRBV28 and TRBJ1-6, with 9 positions matching TRBD1. CDR1 MDHEN and CDR2 SYDVKM come from the germline V gene. The V and J ends lost 6 bases and 8 bases, in that order; junction bases with no gene match: 17. The CDR3 contains 18 residues. The CDR3 DNA reads as TGTGCCAGCAGCCGCATAACCCTCCGGGACAGGGAAGATTCACCCCTCCACTTT. Translating it yields CASSRITLRDREDSPLHF. The whole variable domain, filled in from reference TRBV28 and TRBJ1-6, reads DVKVTQSSRYLVKRTGEKVFLECVQDMDHENMFWYRQDPGLGLRLIYFSYDVKMKEKGDIPEGYSVSREKKERFSLILESASTNQTSMYLCASSRITLRDREDSPLHFGNGTRLTVT.

The V call is TRBV3-1 (or the pseudogene TRBV3-2), the J call TRBJ2-1; D is possibly TRBD2 (6 bases). This CDR3 is built from 16 residues. The V and J ends lost 4 bases and 2 bases respectively, with 15 bases between them. Germline CDR1 and CDR2: LGHDT and YNNKEL (reference sequence). The chain's CDR3 is CASSLRGASAYNEQFF. In nucleotides, the CDR3 is TGTGCCAGCAGCCTGCGCGGGGCTAGCGCCTACAATGAGCAGTTCTTC.

The gene calls are TRBV20-1 and TRBJ2-5, with D perhaps TRBD2 (5 bases). Germline CDR1 DFQATT, CDR2 SNEGSKA (reference sequence). Deletions cut 7 bases from V and 4 bases from J, with 7 bases between. The CDR3 runs 10 residues. The CDR3 coding sequence is TGCAGTGGTGGGAGAGAGACCCAGTACTTC. Its protein is CSGGRETQYF.

This clone was counted between two and nine times. The chain recombines TRBV7-6 with TRBJ2-1, with D possibly TRBD1 on 6 matching bases. Germline loops: CDR1 SGHVS, CDR2 FNYEAQ. This CDR3 comprises 17 residues. V was cut by 5 bases and J by 0 bases, with 17 bases left in between. CDR3 amino acids: CASSQGSRTISYNEQFF. DNA of the CDR3: TGTGCCAGCAGCCAGGGGTCCCGAACTATCTCCTACAATGAGCAGTTCTTC.

The rearrangement links TRBV28 to TRBJ2-7; 11 bases agree with TRBD1. The V gene's germline CDR1 is MDHEN and CDR2 SYDVKM. This CDR3 comprises 18 residues. V lost 6 bases and J lost 3; bases outside the gene matches: 16. The DNA of the CDR3 is TGTGCCAGCAGCCGAAATCCGGGACAGGGGGATCGAATCTACGAGCAGTACTTC. Its translation is CASSRNPGQGDRIYEQYF.

This rearrangement joins TRBV11-2 to TRBJ2-5, with 7 positions matching TRBD2. CDR3 length equals 14 residues. V lost 1 base, J lost 4 bases, and 3 bases stayed unmatched. The germline V gene encodes CDR1 SGHAT and CDR2 FQNNGV. Written as DNA, the CDR3 is TGTGCCAGCAGCTTAGGGCTAGCGGCAGAGACCCAGTACTTC. Amino acid sequence: CASSLGLAAETQYF.

The chain recombines TRBV3-1 (or the pseudogene TRBV3-2) with TRBJ2-1; 15 positions agree with TRBD2. CDR3 length: 17 residues. J lost 8 bases, V lost 3 bases, and 8 bases had no gene match. Germline V gives CDR1 LGHDT, CDR2 YNNKEL (reference sequence). The CDR3 coding sequence is TGTGCCAGCAGCCAGCTCTCGGGACTAGCGGGAGGAGATGAGCAGTTCTTC. The encoded protein is CASSQLSGLAGGDEQFF.

This chain connects TRBV18 to TRBJ2-2; 12 positions match TRBD1. The CDR3 totals 16 residues. V lost 3 bases, J lost 4 bases, and 3 bases stayed unmatched. From germline, CDR1 is KGHSH and CDR2 LQKENI. The CDR3 region is CASSPPGQGATGELFF. As DNA, the CDR3 is TGTGCCAGCTCACCTCCGGGACAGGGGGCCACCGGGGAGCTGTTTTTT.

This clone has a handful of counts. The chain recombines TRBV4-2 with TRBJ2-1; 10 bases map to TRBD2. The CDR3 totals 16 residues. V shed 3 bases, J shed 6 bases, and the junction held 8 bases outside the gene matches. Germline V CDR1 and CDR2: LGHNA, YNFKEQ. The CDR3 nucleotides are TGTGCCAGCAGCCACGACCTAGCGGGAGTGGTCAATGAGCAGTTCTTC. Encoded protein: CASSHDLAGVVNEQFF.